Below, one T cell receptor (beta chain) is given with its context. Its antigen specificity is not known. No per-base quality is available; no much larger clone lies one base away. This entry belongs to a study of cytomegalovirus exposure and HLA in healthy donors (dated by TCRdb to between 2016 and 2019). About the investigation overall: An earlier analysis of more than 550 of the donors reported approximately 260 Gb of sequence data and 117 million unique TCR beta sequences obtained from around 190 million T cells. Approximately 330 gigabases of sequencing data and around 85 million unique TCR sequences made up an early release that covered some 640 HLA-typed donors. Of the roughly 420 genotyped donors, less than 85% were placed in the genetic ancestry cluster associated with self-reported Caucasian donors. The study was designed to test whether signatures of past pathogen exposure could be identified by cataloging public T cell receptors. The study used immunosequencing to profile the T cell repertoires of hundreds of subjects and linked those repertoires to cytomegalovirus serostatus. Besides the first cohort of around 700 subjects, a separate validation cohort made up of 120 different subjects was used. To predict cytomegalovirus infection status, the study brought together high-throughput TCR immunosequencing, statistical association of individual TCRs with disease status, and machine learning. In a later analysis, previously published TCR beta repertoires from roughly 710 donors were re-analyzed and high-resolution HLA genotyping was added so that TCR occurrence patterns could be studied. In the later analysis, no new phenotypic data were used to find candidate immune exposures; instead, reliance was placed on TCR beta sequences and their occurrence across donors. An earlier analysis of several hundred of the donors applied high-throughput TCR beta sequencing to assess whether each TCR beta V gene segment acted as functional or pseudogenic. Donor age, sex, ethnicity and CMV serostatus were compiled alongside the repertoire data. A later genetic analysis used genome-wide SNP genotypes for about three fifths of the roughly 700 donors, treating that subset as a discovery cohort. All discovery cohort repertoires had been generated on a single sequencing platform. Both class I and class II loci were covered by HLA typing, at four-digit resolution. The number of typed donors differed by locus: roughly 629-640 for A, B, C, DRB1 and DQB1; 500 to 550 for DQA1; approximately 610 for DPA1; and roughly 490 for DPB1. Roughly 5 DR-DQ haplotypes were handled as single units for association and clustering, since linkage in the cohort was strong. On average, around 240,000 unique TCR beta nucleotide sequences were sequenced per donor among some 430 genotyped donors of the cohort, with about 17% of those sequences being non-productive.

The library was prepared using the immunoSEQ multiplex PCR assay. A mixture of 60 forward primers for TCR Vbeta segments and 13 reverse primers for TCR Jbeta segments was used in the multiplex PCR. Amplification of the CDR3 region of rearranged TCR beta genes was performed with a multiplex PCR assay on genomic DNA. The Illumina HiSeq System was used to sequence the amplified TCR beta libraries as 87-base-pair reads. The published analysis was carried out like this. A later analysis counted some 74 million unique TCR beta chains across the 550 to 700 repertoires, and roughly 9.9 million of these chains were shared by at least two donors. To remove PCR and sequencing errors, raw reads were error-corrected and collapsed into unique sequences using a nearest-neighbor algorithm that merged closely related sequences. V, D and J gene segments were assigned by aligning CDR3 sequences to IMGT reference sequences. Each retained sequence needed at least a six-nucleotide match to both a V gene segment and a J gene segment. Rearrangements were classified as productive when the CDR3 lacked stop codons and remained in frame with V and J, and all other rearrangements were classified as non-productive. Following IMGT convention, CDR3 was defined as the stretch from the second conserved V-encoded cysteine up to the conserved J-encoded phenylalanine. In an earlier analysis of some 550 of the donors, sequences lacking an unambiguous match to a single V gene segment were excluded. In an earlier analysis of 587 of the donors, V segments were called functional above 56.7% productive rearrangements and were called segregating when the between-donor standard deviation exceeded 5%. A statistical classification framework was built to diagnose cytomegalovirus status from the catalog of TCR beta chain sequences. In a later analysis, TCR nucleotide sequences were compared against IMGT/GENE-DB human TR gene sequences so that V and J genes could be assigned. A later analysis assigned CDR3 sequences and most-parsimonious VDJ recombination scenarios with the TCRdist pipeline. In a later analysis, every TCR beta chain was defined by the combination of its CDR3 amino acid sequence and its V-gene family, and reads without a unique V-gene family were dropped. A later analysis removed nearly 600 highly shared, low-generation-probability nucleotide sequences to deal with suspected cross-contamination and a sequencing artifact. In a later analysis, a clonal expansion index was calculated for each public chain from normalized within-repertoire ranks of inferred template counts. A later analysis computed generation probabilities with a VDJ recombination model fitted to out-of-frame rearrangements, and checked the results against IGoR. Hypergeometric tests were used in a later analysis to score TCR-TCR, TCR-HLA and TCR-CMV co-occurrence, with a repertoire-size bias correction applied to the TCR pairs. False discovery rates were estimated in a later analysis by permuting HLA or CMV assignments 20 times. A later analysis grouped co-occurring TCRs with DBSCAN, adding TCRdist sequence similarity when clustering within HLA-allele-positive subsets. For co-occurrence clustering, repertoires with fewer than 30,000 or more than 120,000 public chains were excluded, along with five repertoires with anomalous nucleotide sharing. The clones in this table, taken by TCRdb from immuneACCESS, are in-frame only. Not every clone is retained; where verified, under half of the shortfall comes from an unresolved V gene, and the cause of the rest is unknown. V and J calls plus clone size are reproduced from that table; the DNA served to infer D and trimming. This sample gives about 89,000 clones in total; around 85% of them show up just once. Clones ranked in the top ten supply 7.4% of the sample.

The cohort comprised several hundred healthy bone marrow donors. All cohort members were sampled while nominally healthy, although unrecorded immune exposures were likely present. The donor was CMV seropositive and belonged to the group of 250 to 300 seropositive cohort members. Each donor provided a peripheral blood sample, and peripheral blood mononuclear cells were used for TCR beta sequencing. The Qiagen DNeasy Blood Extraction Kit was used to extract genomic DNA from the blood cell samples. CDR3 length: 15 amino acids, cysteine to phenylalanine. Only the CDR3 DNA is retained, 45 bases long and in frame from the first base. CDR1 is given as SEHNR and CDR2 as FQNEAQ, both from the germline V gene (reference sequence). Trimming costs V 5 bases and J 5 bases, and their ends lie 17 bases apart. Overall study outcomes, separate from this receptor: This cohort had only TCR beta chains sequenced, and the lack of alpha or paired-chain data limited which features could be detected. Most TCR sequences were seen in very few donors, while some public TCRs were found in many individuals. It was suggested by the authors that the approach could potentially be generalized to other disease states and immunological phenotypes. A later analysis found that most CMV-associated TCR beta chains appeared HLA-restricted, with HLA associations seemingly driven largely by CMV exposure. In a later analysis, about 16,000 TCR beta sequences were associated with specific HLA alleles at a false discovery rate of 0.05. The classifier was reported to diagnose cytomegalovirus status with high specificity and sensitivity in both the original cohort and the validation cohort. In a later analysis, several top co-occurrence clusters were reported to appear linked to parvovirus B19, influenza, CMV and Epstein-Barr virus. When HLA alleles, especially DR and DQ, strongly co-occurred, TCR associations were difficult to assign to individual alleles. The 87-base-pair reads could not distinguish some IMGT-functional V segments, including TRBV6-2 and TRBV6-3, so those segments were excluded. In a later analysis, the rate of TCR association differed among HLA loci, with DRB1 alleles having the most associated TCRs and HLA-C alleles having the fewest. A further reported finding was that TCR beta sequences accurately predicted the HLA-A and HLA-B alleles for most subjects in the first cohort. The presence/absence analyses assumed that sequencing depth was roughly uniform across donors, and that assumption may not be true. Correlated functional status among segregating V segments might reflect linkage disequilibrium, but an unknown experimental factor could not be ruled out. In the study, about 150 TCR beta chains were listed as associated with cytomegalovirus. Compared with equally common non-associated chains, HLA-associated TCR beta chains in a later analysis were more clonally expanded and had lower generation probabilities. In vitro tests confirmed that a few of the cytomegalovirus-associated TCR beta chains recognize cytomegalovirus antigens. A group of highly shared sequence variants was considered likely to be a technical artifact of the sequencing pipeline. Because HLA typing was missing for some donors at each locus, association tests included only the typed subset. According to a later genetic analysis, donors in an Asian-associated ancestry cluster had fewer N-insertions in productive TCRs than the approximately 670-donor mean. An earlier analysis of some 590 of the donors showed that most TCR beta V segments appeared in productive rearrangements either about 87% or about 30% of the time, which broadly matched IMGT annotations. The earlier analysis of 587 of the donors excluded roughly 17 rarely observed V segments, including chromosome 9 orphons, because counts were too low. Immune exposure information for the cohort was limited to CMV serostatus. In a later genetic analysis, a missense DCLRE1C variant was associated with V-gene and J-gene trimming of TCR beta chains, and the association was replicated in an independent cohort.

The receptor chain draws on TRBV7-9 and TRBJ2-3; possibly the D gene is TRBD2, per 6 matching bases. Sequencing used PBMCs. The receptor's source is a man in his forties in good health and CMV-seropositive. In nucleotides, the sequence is TGTGCCAGCAGCCACGGTAGCGGAGGGGTAGATACGCAGTATTTT. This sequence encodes CASSHGSGGVDTQYF.